This T cell receptor (beta chain) comes out of a study of shared clonotypes between healthy human individuals. Findings of the study overall: Sharing across a handful of donors was seen in about 5% of naive CD4 clonotypes. Among donors, sharing of clonotypes was expected to be affected by sequencing depth.

CDR1 and CDR2 from the germline V gene are MNHEY and SVGAGI. The CDR3 is 15 amino acids. V was clipped by 5 bases and J by 1 base, with 12 bases between them. A remark on this clone: Its cognate antigen is unknown.

The method was immunoSEQ multiplex PCR; TCRdb's version includes in-frame clones alone and lacks a portion of them. In the table there are about 2.4 million clones, approximately 90% of which are singletons. The chain has TRBV6-5 and TRBJ1-3, with unresolved D. The sequencing sample was made of naive CD4+ T cells sorted from blood. Stated subset: CD45RA+ positively selected. This receptor was identified in a man in his late teens or twenties in good health. The CDR3 DNA reads as TGTGCCAGCAGTCCCCGGAGGAGTTCTGGAAACACCATATATTTT. This encodes CASSPRRSSGNTIYF.